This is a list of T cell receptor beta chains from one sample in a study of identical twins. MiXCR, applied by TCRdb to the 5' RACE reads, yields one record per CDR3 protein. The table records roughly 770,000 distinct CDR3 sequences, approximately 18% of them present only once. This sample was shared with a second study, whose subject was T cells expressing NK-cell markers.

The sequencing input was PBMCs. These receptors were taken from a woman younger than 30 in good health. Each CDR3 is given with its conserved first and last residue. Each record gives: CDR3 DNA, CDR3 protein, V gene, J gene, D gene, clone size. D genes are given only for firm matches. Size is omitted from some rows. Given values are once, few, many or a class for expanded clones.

DNA: TGTGCCAGCAGCTTACGCGGACAGGGGGTTTTCGAGCAGTACTTC; CDR3: CASSLRGQGVFEQYF; V: TRBV7-9; J: TRBJ2-7; D: TRBD1; size: few
DNA: TGTGCCAGCGGCAAGCGGGAGTCCTACGAGCAGTACTTC; CDR3: CASGKRESYEQYF; V: TRBV3-1; J: TRBJ2-7; D: TRBD2; size: NA
DNA: TGTGCCAGCAGCTTAGCAGGGACTGGGGCCAACGTCCTGACTTTC; CDR3: CASSLAGTGANVLTF; V: TRBV7-2; J: TRBJ2-6; D: NA; size: few
DNA: TGCGCCACCGGAACTGGGGAGACCCAGTACTTC; CDR3: CATGTGETQYF; V: TRBV5-1; J: TRBJ2-5; D: NA; size: NA
DNA: TGTGCCAGCAGTGGGGGACCGTACCTAAACTATGGCTACACCTTC; CDR3: CASSGGPYLNYGYTF; V: TRBV25-1; J: TRBJ1-2; D: NA; size: NA
DNA: TGTGCCAGCAGAAATGGAGATACGCAGTATTTT; CDR3: CASRNGDTQYF; V: TRBV6-5; J: TRBJ2-3; D: NA; size: NA
DNA: TGTGCCAGCAGTTACTCGCCTAGCGGGAGAACAGATACGCAGTATTTT; CDR3: CASSYSPSGRTDTQYF; V: TRBV6-5; J: TRBJ2-3; D: TRBD2; size: NA
DNA: TGTGCCAGCAGCTTTCCGGGAGCACAAGAGACCCAGTACTTC; CDR3: CASSFPGAQETQYF; V: TRBV5-4; J: TRBJ2-5; D: NA; size: few
DNA: TGTGCTAGTGGTCCTCTAATTTCCACAGATACGCAGTATTTT; CDR3: CASGPLISTDTQYF; V: TRBV12-5; J: TRBJ2-3; D: NA; size: NA
DNA: TGTGCCAGCTCATCTTTGGGAGGCACTGAAGCTTTCTTT; CDR3: CASSSLGGTEAFF; V: TRBV18; J: TRBJ1-1; D: NA; size: many
DNA: TGTGCCAGCAGCCAGAGAGGAGGGACGGGTGAAGCTTTCTTT; CDR3: CASSQRGGTGEAFF; V: TRBV3-1; J: TRBJ1-1; D: NA; size: NA
DNA: TGTGCCAGCAGCTTCGGACTAGCGGGGGGACGAGCAGATACGCAGTATTTT; CDR3: CASSFGLAGGRADTQYF; V: TRBV5-6; J: TRBJ2-3; D: TRBD2; size: many
DNA: TGTGCCAGCAGCTTCTCGGGAATTAACACCGGGGAGCTGTTTTTT; CDR3: CASSFSGINTGELFF; V: TRBV7-8; J: TRBJ2-2; D: NA; size: NA
DNA: TGTGCCAGCCCTTCATTTACAGGGACCGACTTAGCCAAAAACATTCAGTACTTC; CDR3: CASPSFTGTDLAKNIQYF; V: TRBV6-2/TRBV6-3; J: TRBJ2-4; D: NA; size: few
DNA: TGTGCCAGCAGCGACCCGTTTAATGAAAAACTGTTTTTT; CDR3: CASSDPFNEKLFF; V: TRBV9; J: TRBJ1-4; D: NA; size: NA
DNA: TGCAGTGCTAGAGATCCTTGGGGGGGAGACATTCAGTACTTC; CDR3: CSARDPWGGDIQYF; V: TRBV20-1; J: TRBJ2-4; D: TRBD2; size: NA
DNA: TGCGCCAGCAGTTTCCTCCGGGACTTGCAAGAGACCCAGTACTTC; CDR3: CASSFLRDLQETQYF; V: TRBV5-1; J: TRBJ2-5; D: NA; size: few
DNA: TGTGCCAGCCAGGGAGCCTTCACAGATACGCAGTATTTT; CDR3: CASQGAFTDTQYF; V: TRBV7-2; J: TRBJ2-3; D: NA; size: NA
DNA: TGCGCCAGCAACGAGGACAGGGACGACGAGCAGTACTTC; CDR3: CASNEDRDDEQYF; V: TRBV5-1; J: TRBJ2-7; D: TRBD1; size: few
DNA: TGTGCTAGTGGTTTGGTAAGCACCTACGAGCAGTACTTC; CDR3: CASGLVSTYEQYF; V: TRBV12-5; J: TRBJ2-7; D: NA; size: few
DNA: TGTGCCAGCAGCTCAGAGGCGGCCACCCAAGAGACCCAGTACTTC; CDR3: CASSSEAATQETQYF; V: TRBV7-6; J: TRBJ2-5; D: NA; size: NA
DNA: TGCAGCGGGGGGACTAGCGGAGGTAACGGGGAGCTGTTTTTT; CDR3: CSGGTSGGNGELFF; V: TRBV29-1; J: TRBJ2-2; D: TRBD2; size: NA
DNA: TGTGCCAGCAGTGAAGCGGTTGGGGTTTATTCACCCCTCCACTTT; CDR3: CASSEAVGVYSPLHF; V: TRBV2; J: TRBJ1-6; D: NA; size: once
DNA: TGTGCCAGCAGCTCCTTACCCGGCGAGGGCGGGGAGCTGTTTTTT; CDR3: CASSSLPGEGGELFF; V: TRBV7-9; J: TRBJ2-2; D: NA; size: NA